One T cell receptor (beta chain) is described in this entry. Germline-derived CDR1 and CDR2 are MNHNS and SASEGT. V lost 4 bases to trimming and J lost 2 bases, with 0 bases between them. The CDR3 has 10 amino acids. These data come from a study of CD4 and CD8 cells across lung adenocarcinoma regions. TCRdb used MiXCR to reprocess the PCR reads, holding one entry per CDR3 protein. The table records tens of thousands of distinct CDR3 sequences, 45% to 50% of them present only once. The rearrangement links TRBV6-1 to TRBJ2-7; D gene ambiguous. The origin of this receptor is a male donor with lung adenocarcinoma. The CD4 and CD8 labels of this study may be unreliable. Sequenced: CD8+ T cells from the center of a lung tumor. The CDR3 loop reads CASSAYEQYF. The CDR3 nucleotides are TGTGCCAGCAGTGCCTACGAGCAGTACTTC.